This TCR beta chain was recovered during a study of cytomegalovirus exposure and HLA in healthy donors (dated by TCRdb to 2016 to 2017). Concerning the study at large: An earlier analysis of about 530 of the donors reported about 300 Gb of sequence data and 95 million to 140 million unique TCR beta sequences obtained from approximately 180 million T cells. Approximately 300 gigabases of sequencing data and 80 million or so unique TCR sequences were included in an early release covering around 650 HLA-typed donors. The genetic ancestry cluster associated with self-reported Caucasian donors included 81% of the 300 to 400 genotyped donors. The study aimed to test whether cataloging public T cell receptors could reveal signatures of past pathogen exposure. The study used immunosequencing to profile the T cell repertoires of 666 subjects and linked those repertoires to cytomegalovirus serostatus. In addition to the first cohort of approximately 670 subjects, a separate validation cohort of 120 different subjects was used. High-throughput TCR immunosequencing, statistical association of individual TCRs with disease status, and machine learning were combined to predict cytomegalovirus infection status. A later analysis re-analyzed previously published TCR beta repertoires from 660 or so donors and added high-resolution HLA genotyping to study TCR occurrence patterns. In the later analysis, no new phenotypic data were used to find candidate immune exposures; instead, reliance was placed on TCR beta sequences and their occurrence across donors. In an earlier analysis of a few hundred of the donors, high-throughput TCR beta sequencing was used to judge whether each TCR beta V gene segment behaved as functional or pseudogenic. Alongside the repertoire data, information on donor age, sex, ethnicity and CMV serostatus was compiled. In a later genetic analysis, genome-wide SNP genotypes for about 65% of the roughly 670 donors were used, and that subset was treated as a discovery cohort. Every discovery cohort repertoire had been produced on one sequencing platform. Both class I and class II loci were covered by HLA typing, at four-digit resolution. The number of typed donors differed by locus: 629-630 for A, B, C, DRB1 and DQB1; 522 for DQA1; around 610 for DPA1; and 400 to 480 for DPB1. A handful of DR-DQ haplotypes were handled as single units for association and clustering because linkage in the cohort was strong. Among approximately 370 genotyped donors of the cohort, an average of approximately 200,000 unique TCR beta nucleotide sequences was sequenced per donor, of which about 19% were non-productive.

The library was obtained by the immunoSEQ multiplex PCR assay. For the multiplex PCR, a mixture combining 60 forward primers for TCR Vbeta segments and 13 reverse primers for TCR Jbeta segments was used. The CDR3 region of rearranged TCR beta genes was amplified from genomic DNA by a multiplex PCR assay. On the Illumina HiSeq System, the amplified TCR beta libraries were sequenced as 87-base-pair reads. The study's own analysis went as follows. A later analysis counted approximately 76 million unique TCR beta chains across the 670 or so repertoires, and 10 million to 12 million of these chains were shared by at least two donors. Raw reads were error-corrected and collapsed into unique sequences with a nearest-neighbor algorithm that merged closely related sequences to remove PCR and sequencing errors. V, D and J gene segments were assigned by aligning CDR3 sequences to IMGT reference sequences. Each retained sequence needed at least a six-nucleotide match to both a V gene segment and a J gene segment. Rearrangements were classified as productive when the CDR3 lacked stop codons and remained in frame with V and J, and all other rearrangements were classified as non-productive. Following IMGT convention, CDR3 was defined as the stretch from the second conserved V-encoded cysteine up to the conserved J-encoded phenylalanine. Sequences without an unambiguous match to a single V gene segment were excluded from the earlier analysis of a few hundred of the donors. An earlier analysis of several hundred of the donors called V segments functional above 56.7% productive rearrangements and segregating when the between-donor standard deviation exceeded 5%. A statistical classification framework was built to diagnose cytomegalovirus status from the catalog of TCR beta chain sequences. A later analysis assigned V and J genes by comparing TCR nucleotide sequences with IMGT/GENE-DB human TR gene sequences. The TCRdist pipeline was used in a later analysis to assign CDR3 sequences and most-parsimonious VDJ recombination scenarios. A later analysis defined each TCR beta chain by its CDR3 amino acid sequence plus V-gene family, and excluded reads lacking a unique V-gene family. To address suspected cross-contamination and a sequencing artifact, a later analysis removed approximately 590 highly shared, low-generation-probability nucleotide sequences. A later analysis calculated a clonal expansion index for each public chain from normalized within-repertoire ranks of inferred template counts. In a later analysis, generation probabilities were computed using a VDJ recombination model fitted to out-of-frame rearrangements, and the results were checked against IGoR. Hypergeometric tests were used in a later analysis to score TCR-TCR, TCR-HLA and TCR-CMV co-occurrence, with a repertoire-size bias correction applied to the TCR pairs. A later analysis estimated false discovery rates by permuting HLA or CMV assignments 20 times. A later analysis grouped co-occurring TCRs with DBSCAN, adding TCRdist sequence similarity when clustering within HLA-allele-positive subsets. For co-occurrence clustering, repertoires with fewer than 30,000 or more than 120,000 public chains were excluded, along with five or six repertoires with anomalous nucleotide sharing. The clones in this table, taken by TCRdb from immuneACCESS, are in-frame only. Not every clone is retained; where verified, under half of the shortfall comes from an unresolved V gene, and the cause of the rest is unknown. The D gene and trimming were derived from the DNA, and the V and J assignments and clone size from that table. This sample comprises 25,000 to 30,000 clones, about 66% of them detected only once. In total, the top ten clones hold approximately 43% of the sample.

What the authors observed across the whole study: In vitro tests confirmed that a few of the cytomegalovirus-associated TCR beta chains recognize cytomegalovirus antigens. It was suggested by the authors that the approach could potentially be generalized to other disease states and immunological phenotypes. The only immune exposure information available for the cohort was CMV serostatus. This cohort had only TCR beta chains sequenced, and the lack of alpha or paired-chain data limited which features could be detected. Broadly in line with IMGT annotations, most TCR beta V segments showed up in productive rearrangements about 87% or about 30% of the time in an earlier analysis of approximately 640 of the donors. In a later genetic analysis, a missense DCLRE1C variant was associated with V-gene and J-gene trimming of TCR beta chains, and the association was replicated in an independent cohort. In a later analysis, HLA-associated TCR beta chains showed more clonal expansion and lower generation probabilities than non-associated chains that were equally common. When HLA alleles, especially DR and DQ, strongly co-occurred, attributing TCR associations to individual alleles was difficult. Because counts were too low, more than 15 rarely observed V segments, including chromosome 9 orphons, were excluded from the earlier analysis of several hundred of the donors. A cluster of highly shared sequence variants was judged likely to be a technical artifact of the sequencing pipeline. Most TCR sequences were observed very rarely across donors, whereas some public TCRs were present in many individuals. According to a later analysis, TCR association rates differed among HLA loci, with DRB1 alleles showing the most associated TCRs and HLA-C alleles showing the fewest. The presence/absence analyses assumed that sequencing depth was roughly uniform across donors, and that assumption may not be true. A total of fewer than 200 TCR beta chains were listed by the study as associated with cytomegalovirus. Most CMV-associated TCR beta chains appeared to be HLA-restricted in a later analysis, and the HLA associations seemed to be driven largely by CMV exposure. A later analysis associated 15,000 to 20,000 TCR beta sequences with specific HLA alleles at a false discovery rate of 0.05. In a later analysis, several top co-occurrence clusters were reported to appear linked to parvovirus B19, influenza, CMV and Epstein-Barr virus. The classifier was reported to diagnose cytomegalovirus status with high specificity and sensitivity in both the original and validation cohorts. Correlated functional status among segregating V segments might be attributable to linkage disequilibrium, but an unknown experimental factor could not be ruled out. A further reported finding was that TCR beta sequences accurately predicted the HLA-A and HLA-B alleles for most subjects in the first cohort. Because HLA typing was missing for some donors at each locus, association tests included only the typed subset. In a later genetic analysis, fewer N-insertions in productive TCRs were reported among donors in an Asian-associated ancestry cluster than the approximately 630-donor mean. Some IMGT-functional V segments, including TRBV6-2 and TRBV6-3, could not be distinguished by the 87-base-pair reads and were therefore excluded.

The cohort consisted of hundreds of healthy bone marrow donors. At the time of sampling, all cohort members were nominally healthy, though unrecorded immune exposures were likely present. The donor was CMV seropositive and was included in the group of 300 or so seropositive cohort members. Each donor provided a peripheral blood sample, and peripheral blood mononuclear cells were used for TCR beta sequencing. The Qiagen DNeasy Blood Extraction Kit was used to extract genomic DNA from the blood cell samples. Details on this clone: Its target antigen remains unknown. One base away there is no much larger clone; base qualities are not given.

The V end loses 4 bases and the J end loses 4 bases, and a stretch of 11 bases separates them. Per the germline V gene, SQVTM is the CDR1 and ANQGSEA is the CDR2. The CDR3, from cysteine to phenylalanine, totals 13 residues. Just the 39-base CDR3 DNA is kept, in frame starting at base 1. The specimen was PBMCs. The TCR originated in a male donor in good health and CMV-seropositive. The chain uses TRBV29-1 and TRBJ1-5; there is no confident call for the D gene. For the CDR3, the sequence is CSVANGGNQPQHF. The DNA is TGCAGCGTTGCTAACGGAGGGAATCAGCCCCAGCATTTT.